These 25 T cell receptor beta chains originate from one sample sequenced in a study of CD8 T cells in Susac syndrome. The RNA input was roughly 0.45 to 1 ug, and it was reverse transcribed with random hexamers. One entry per CDR3 protein, called by TCRdb with MiXCR from the immunoSEQ multiplex PCR reads. In the table there are some 150,000 distinct CDR3 sequences, roughly 95% of which are singletons. The sample was CD8+ T cells from PBMCs. The receptors were gathered from a human donor with multiple sclerosis.

The V call is TRBV21-1, the J call TRBJ2-5; the D call in the table, TRBD2, was not verified against the DNA. TRBV21-1 is annotated as a pseudogene. This CDR3 is built from 13 residues. Written as DNA, the CDR3 is TGCTACTCAGCGGAGGGGCTCCAAGAGACCCAGTACTTC. Its protein is CYSAEGLQETQYF.

Only one count was recorded for this clonotype. This chain joins TRBV5-1 and TRBJ2-1, with 7 bases aligning to TRBD1. This CDR3 region has 14 residues. V lost 0 bases and J lost 7; bases outside the gene matches: 4. Germline V gene lookup returns CDR1 SGHRS and CDR2 YFSETQ. CDR3 bases: TGCGCCAGCAGCTTGGGACAGGGTGTGAATGAGCAGTTCTTC. Encoded protein: CASSLGQGVNEQFF. Full variable domain (rest looked up from reference TRBV5-1 and TRBJ2-1): KAGVTQTPRYLIKTRGQQVTLSCSPISGHRSVSWYQQTPGQGLQFLFEYFSETQRNKGNFPGRFSGRQFSNSRSEMNVSTLELGDSALYLCASSLGQGVNEQFFGPGTRLTVL.

V gene TRBV30 combines with J gene TRBJ1-6; 7 bases align to TRBD1. The length of the CDR3 is 15 residues. Trimming took 3 bases from V and 7 from J; bases not matched to a gene: 9. Germline CDR1 and CDR2: GTSNPN and SVGIG (reference sequence). CDR3: CAWRDGTAGNSPLHF. CDR3 DNA sequence: TGTGCCTGGAGGGATGGGACAGCGGGAAATTCACCCCTCCACTTT. The full variable domain, in which reference TRBV30 and TRBJ1-6 provide the parts outside the CDR3, is SQTIHQWPATLVQPVGSPLSLECTVEGTSNPNLYWYRQAAGRGLQLLFYSVGIGQISSEVPQNLSASRPQDRQFILSSKKLLLSDSGFYLCAWRDGTAGNSPLHFGNGTRLTVT.

The rearrangement uses TRBV24-1 and TRBJ2-5; D not certain. The CDR3 is 15 residues long. CDR1 is KGHDR and CDR2 is SFDVKD in the germline V gene. V lost 0 bases and J 5 bases, leaving 12 bases between the germline ends. The CDR3, as DNA: TGTGCCACCAGTGATTTGCCGCCTTCCCGGGAGACCCAGTACTTC. Translated, it gives CATSDLPPSRETQYF.

This chain uses TRBV7-9 with TRBJ2-5; 7 bases are a match to TRBD2. The CDR3 contains 15 residues. The germline gives CDR1 SEHNR, CDR2 FQNEAQ (reference sequence). Trimming at V came to 4 bases and at J to 2 bases, leaving 7 bases not matched to a gene. This CDR3 reads CASSSISGVQETQYF. The CDR3 DNA is TGTGCCAGCAGCTCCATAAGCGGGGTACAAGAGACCCAGTACTTC.

The chain is built from TRBV9 and TRBJ2-3, with TRBD2 identical over 11 bases. V was pared by 4 bases and J by 0 bases, with 13 bases of the junction left unmatched. Germline-derived CDR1 and CDR2 are SGDLS and YYNGEE. The CDR3 spans 19 residues. The CDR3 coding sequence is TGTGCCAGCAGCTCCCCCAGGCTAGCGGGGGGTTCGAGCACAGATACGCAGTATTTT. Translated, it gives CASSSPRLAGGSSTDTQYF. The full variable domain, in which reference TRBV9 and TRBJ2-3 provide the parts outside the CDR3, is DSGVTQTPKHLITATGQRVTLRCSPRSGDLSVYWYQQSLDQGLQFLIQYYNGEERAKGNILERFSAQQFPDLHSELNLSSLELGDSALYFCASSSPRLAGGSSTDTQYFGPGTRLTVL.

The V gene is TRBV7-9, the J gene TRBJ2-7; D tentatively fits TRBD1 or TRBD2 (5 bases each). CDR3 length: 12 residues. Germline V lookup: CDR1 SEHNR, CDR2 FQNEAQ (reference sequence). The ends were cut back, 4 bases at V and 5 bases at J, with 9 bases in the middle. The CDR3 spells CASSWGPNEQYV. The CDR3 nucleotides read TGTGCCAGCAGCTGGGGACCGAACGAGCAGTACGTC.

The V call is TRBV11-2, the J call TRBJ2-7; TRBD1 matches 9 bases. Germline assignment: CDR1 SGHAT and CDR2 FQNNGV. The ends lost 4 bases at V and 2 bases at J; junction bases unmatched: 9. The CDR3 has 16 amino acids. The CDR3 sequence: CASSSPGTGKPYEQYV. The DNA of the CDR3 is TGTGCCAGCAGCTCGCCAGGGACAGGGAAACCCTACGAGCAGTACGTC.

This sequence joins TRBV15 and TRBJ2-1; D remains ambiguous. V was clipped by 5 bases and J by 1 base, with 6 bases between them. The CDR3 has 13 amino acids. Germline assignment: CDR1 LNHNV and CDR2 YYDKDF (reference sequence). The DNA of the CDR3 is TGTGCCACCAGCGCCGATTCCTACAATGAGCAGTTCTTC. It codes for CATSADSYNEQFF.

This sequence joins TRBV29-1 and TRBJ2-7, with D unresolved. Germline CDR1 reads SQVTM; CDR2 reads ANQGSEA. The CDR3 runs 12 residues. Trimming left V 4 bases short and J 2 bases short, with 9 bases between. The DNA of the CDR3 is TGCAGCGTTGCCGGACCGGCCTACGAGCAGTACTTC. Its translation is CSVAGPAYEQYF.

The genes are TRBV20-1 and TRBJ1-2; TRBD1 is a possible D gene (6 bases). CDR1 and CDR2 (germline): DFQATT, SNEGSKA (reference sequence). The CDR3 is 13 amino acids. V was pared by 1 base and J by 0 bases, with 6 bases between. The DNA for the CDR3 is TGCAGTGCTAGAGGGACAGCTAACTATGGCTACACCTTC. This codes for CSARGTANYGYTF.

J is TRBJ1-2 and V is TRBV5-4, with TRBD1 identical over 9 bases. This CDR3 comprises 13 residues. V lost 3 bases and J lost 7; bases outside the gene matches: 4. The germline V gene encodes CDR1 SGHNT and CDR2 YYREEE (reference sequence). Written as DNA, the CDR3 is TGTGCCAGCAGCTCCCGGGACAGGGTTGGCTACACCTTC. Residues: CASSSRDRVGYTF.

The chain combines TRBV29-1 with TRBJ2-1, with unresolved D. V was cut by 6 bases and J by 7 bases, with 7 bases left in between. CDR1 is SQVTM and CDR2 is ANQGSEA in the germline V gene. The CDR3 extends over 10 amino acids. CDR3 in amino acids: CSVIVNEQFF. The CDR3 DNA sequence: TGCAGCGTCATCGTGAATGAGCAGTTCTTC.

The genes are TRBV3-1 and TRBJ2-1; D gene unclear. Deletions cut 1 base from V and 0 bases from J, with 13 bases between. This CDR3 spans 17 amino acids. Looked up from germline, CDR1 is LGHDT and CDR2 is YNNKEL (reference sequence). CDR3 region: CASSQGGPWVSYNEQFF. CDR3 nucleotides: TGTGCCAGCAGCCAAGGAGGACCATGGGTCTCCTACAATGAGCAGTTCTTC.

The chain employs TRBV7-9 and TRBJ2-5; TRBD2 matches at 11 bases. Germline assignment: CDR1 SEHNR and CDR2 FQNEAQ (reference sequence). The CDR3 spans 16 residues. With 3 bases clipped from V and 0 bases from J, the junction kept 3 bases outside the gene matches. The CDR3 region has the DNA TGTGCCAGCAGCTTCCGACTAGCGGGGTACCAAGAGACCCAGTACTTC. Protein product: CASSFRLAGYQETQYF.

The gene calls are TRBV27 and TRBJ2-2, with a weak D call TRBD2 (6 bases). Germline values: CDR1 MNHEY, CDR2 SMNVEV (reference sequence). Trimming took 3 bases from V and 5 from J, leaving 16 bases between them. The CDR3 extends over 16 amino acids. The CDR3 sequence is CASSFSRTTFTGELFF. As DNA, the CDR3 is TGTGCCAGCAGTTTCTCAAGGACTACCTTTACCGGGGAGCTGTTTTTT.

The chain couples TRBV12-3 or TRBV12-4 to TRBJ1-2; maybe TRBD1 (5 bases). V was pared by 5 bases and J by 4 bases, with 17 bases between. The CDR3 spans 15 residues. The CDR3 DNA is TGTGCCAGCAGTCCCTTTACGGGGGGTTCCTATGGCTACACCTTC. Encoded protein: CASSPFTGGSYGYTF.

The J gene is TRBJ2-1, the V gene TRBV2; TRBD2 matches at 8 bases. CDR3 size: 18 residues. Germline lookup yields CDR1 SNHLY and CDR2 FYNNEI. J gave up 0 bases and V 4 bases, and 11 bases lay outside the gene matches. For the CDR3, the DNA is TGTGCCAGCAGTGCTGTCGGGGGGGCGCCCCGCTCCTACAATGAGCAGTTCTTC. Its protein is CASSAVGGAPRSYNEQFF.

The chain employs TRBV11-1 and TRBJ1-1; D remains unclear. The V and J ends lost 5 bases and 2 bases respectively, with 9 bases between them. Germline CDR1 is SGHAT and CDR2 is FQDESV (reference sequence). This CDR3 contains 13 residues. The chain's CDR3 is CASSTEGNTEAFF. CDR3 in DNA: TGTGCCAGCAGCACCGAGGGAAACACTGAAGCTTTCTTT. Full variable domain (missing parts from reference TRBV11-1 and TRBJ1-1): EAEVAQSPRYKITEKSQAVAFWCDPISGHATLYWYRQILGQGPELLVQFQDESVVDDSQLPKDRFSAERLKGVDSTLKIQPAELGDSAMYLCASSTEGNTEAFFGQGTRLTVV.

The chain recombines TRBV14 with TRBJ2-1; tentative D call: TRBD1 (6 bases). The CDR3 spans 15 residues. Trimming took off 4 bases at V and 3 bases at J, with 13 bases between the two ends. From germline, CDR1 is SGHDN and CDR2 FVKESK. The CDR3 nucleotides read TGTGCCAGCAGCCCAACAGGGCTTTACTACAATGAGCAGTTCTTC. This encodes CASSPTGLYYNEQFF.

This clonotype was found once. This chain uses TRBV6-1 with TRBJ1-6; unclear D gene. Between the trimmed V and J ends, which lost 5 bases and 7 bases, there was a span of 15 bases. The germline V gene has CDR1 MNHNS and CDR2 SASEGT. This CDR3 has 15 residues. The CDR3 protein is CASSPGPVQNSPLHF. For the CDR3, the DNA is TGTGCCAGCAGTCCCGGCCCGGTTCAGAATTCACCCCTCCACTTT.

J is TRBJ1-1 and V is TRBV27; D is uncertain. This CDR3 has 15 amino acids. Germline lookup yields CDR1 MNHEY and CDR2 SMNVEV (reference sequence). V lost 7 bases and J 8 bases, leaving 23 bases between the germline ends. The chain's CDR3 is CASKPSAGSPSEAFF. Here the CDR3 DNA reads TGTGCCAGCAAACCTTCCGCGGGTAGCCCCAGCGAAGCTTTCTTT.

The rearrangement uses TRBV7-6 and TRBJ1-1; TRBD1 is a possible D gene (6 bases). The CDR3 extends over 12 amino acids. Germline V gene data show CDR1 as SGHVS and CDR2 as FNYEAQ. V lost 8 bases to trimming and J lost 0 bases, with 7 bases between them. As DNA, the CDR3 is TGTGCCAGCGGGGGCCTGAACACTGAAGCTTTCTTT. As protein: CASGGLNTEAFF.

The chain combines TRBV29-1 with TRBJ2-7; D is uncertain. Germline-derived CDR1 and CDR2 are SQVTM and ANQGSEA. The CDR3 is 13 residues long. Trimming took 0 bases from V and 0 from J, leaving 6 bases between them. This CDR3 is CSVEEPASYEQYF. CDR3 nucleotides: TGCAGCGTTGAAGAGCCCGCCTCCTACGAGCAGTACTTC.

V is TRBV5-1 and J is TRBJ2-4, with D perhaps TRBD2 (6 bases). The CDR3 sequence is 14 residues long. V dropped 6 bases and J dropped 2 bases, with 12 bases sitting between them. The germline V gene encodes CDR1 SGHRS and CDR2 YFSETQ. The CDR3 sequence is CASTPEGTKNIQYF. CDR3 bases: TGCGCCAGCACTCCGGAGGGAACCAAAAACATTCAGTACTTC. Full variable domain (outside the CDR3, taken from reference TRBV5-1 and TRBJ2-4): KAGVTQTPRYLIKTRGQQVTLSCSPISGHRSVSWYQQTPGQGLQFLFEYFSETQRNKGNFPGRFSGRQFSNSRSEMNVSTLELGDSALYLCASTPEGTKNIQYFGAGTRLSVL.